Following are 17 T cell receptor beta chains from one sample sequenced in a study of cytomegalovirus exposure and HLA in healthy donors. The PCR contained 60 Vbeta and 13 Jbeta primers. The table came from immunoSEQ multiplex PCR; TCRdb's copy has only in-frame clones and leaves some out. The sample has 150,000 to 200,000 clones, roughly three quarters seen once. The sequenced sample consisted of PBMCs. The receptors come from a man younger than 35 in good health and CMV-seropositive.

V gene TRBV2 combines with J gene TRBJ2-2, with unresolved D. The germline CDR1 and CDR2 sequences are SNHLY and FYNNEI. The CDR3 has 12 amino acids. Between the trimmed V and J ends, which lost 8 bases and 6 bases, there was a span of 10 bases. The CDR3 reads CASYRPPGELFF. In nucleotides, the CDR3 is TGTGCCAGCTACAGACCCCCCGGGGAGCTGTTTTTT.

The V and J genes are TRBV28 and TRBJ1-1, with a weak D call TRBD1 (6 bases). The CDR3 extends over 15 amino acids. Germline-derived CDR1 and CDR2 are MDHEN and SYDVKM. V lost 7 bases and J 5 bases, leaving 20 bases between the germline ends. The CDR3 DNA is TGTGCCAGCACCCCAAATCGGGGGGCTTGGACTGAAGCTTTCTTT. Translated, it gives CASTPNRGAWTEAFF.

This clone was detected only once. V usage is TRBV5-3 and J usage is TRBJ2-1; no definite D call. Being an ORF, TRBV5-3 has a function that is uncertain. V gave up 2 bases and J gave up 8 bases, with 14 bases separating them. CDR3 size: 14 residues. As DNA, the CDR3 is TGTGCCAGAAGCTTCGCTACGGGTTGGTATGAGCAGTTCTTC. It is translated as CARSFATGWYEQFF.

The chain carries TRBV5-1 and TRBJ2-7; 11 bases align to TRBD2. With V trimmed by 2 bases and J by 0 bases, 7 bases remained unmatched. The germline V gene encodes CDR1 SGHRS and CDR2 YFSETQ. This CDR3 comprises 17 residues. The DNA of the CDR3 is TGCGCCAGCAGCTTCAACCCGGGACTAGCGGTCTCCTACGAGCAGTACGTC. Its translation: CASSFNPGLAVSYEQYV.

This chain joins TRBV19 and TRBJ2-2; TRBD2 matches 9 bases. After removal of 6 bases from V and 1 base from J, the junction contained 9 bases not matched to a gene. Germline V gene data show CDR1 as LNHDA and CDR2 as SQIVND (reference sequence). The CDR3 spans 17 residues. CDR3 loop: CASSPSLTSGNTGELFF. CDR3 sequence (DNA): TGTGCCAGTAGCCCCTCCTTGACTAGCGGGAACACCGGGGAGCTGTTTTTT.

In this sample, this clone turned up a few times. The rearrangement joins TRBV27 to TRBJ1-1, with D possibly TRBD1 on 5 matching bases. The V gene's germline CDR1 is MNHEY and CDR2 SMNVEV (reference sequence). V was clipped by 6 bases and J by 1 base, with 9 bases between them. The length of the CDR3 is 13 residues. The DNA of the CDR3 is TGTGCCAGCAGACTGACAGAGAACACTGAAGCTTTCTTT. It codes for CASRLTENTEAFF.

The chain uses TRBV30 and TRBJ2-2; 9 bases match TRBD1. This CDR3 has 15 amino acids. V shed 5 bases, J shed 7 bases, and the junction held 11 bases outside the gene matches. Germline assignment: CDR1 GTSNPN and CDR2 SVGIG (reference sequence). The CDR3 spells CAWALGDRDGGELFF. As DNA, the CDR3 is TGTGCCTGGGCCCTAGGGGACAGGGATGGCGGGGAGCTGTTTTTT.

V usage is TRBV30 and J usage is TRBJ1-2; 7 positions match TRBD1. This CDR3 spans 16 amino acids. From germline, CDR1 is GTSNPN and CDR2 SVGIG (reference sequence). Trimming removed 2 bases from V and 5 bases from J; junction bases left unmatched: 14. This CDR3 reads CAWSPLDRAKTYGYTF. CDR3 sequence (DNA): TGTGCCTGGAGTCCCTTAGACAGGGCTAAGACTTATGGCTACACCTTC.

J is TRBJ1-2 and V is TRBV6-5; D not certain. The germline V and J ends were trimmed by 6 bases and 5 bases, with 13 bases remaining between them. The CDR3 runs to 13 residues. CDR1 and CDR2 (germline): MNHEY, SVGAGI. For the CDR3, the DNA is TGTGCCAGCAGCCGAGGGTGGTCATATGGCTACACCTTC. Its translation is CASSRGWSYGYTF.

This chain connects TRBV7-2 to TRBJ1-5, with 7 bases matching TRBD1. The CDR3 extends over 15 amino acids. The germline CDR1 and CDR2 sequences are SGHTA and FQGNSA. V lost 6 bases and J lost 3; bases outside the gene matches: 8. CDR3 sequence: CASRPTGISNQPQHF. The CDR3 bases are TGTGCCAGCAGGCCGACAGGGATATCCAATCAGCCCCAGCATTTT.

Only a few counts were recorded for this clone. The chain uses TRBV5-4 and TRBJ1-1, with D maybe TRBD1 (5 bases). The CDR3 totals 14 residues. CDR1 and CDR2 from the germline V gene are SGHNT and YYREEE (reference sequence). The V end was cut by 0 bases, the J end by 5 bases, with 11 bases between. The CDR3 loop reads CASSLDSGGTEAFF. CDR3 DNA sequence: TGTGCCAGCAGCTTGGATTCGGGGGGGACTGAAGCTTTCTTT. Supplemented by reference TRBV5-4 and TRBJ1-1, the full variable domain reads ETGVTQSPTHLIKTRGQQVTLRCSSQSGHNTVSWYQQALGQGPQFIFQYYREEENGRGNFPPRFSGLQFPNYSSELNVNALELDDSALYLCASSLDSGGTEAFFGQGTRLTVV.

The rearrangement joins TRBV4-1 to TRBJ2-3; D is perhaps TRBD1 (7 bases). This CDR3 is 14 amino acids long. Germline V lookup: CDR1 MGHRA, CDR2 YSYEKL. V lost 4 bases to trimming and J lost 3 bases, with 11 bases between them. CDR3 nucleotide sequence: TGCGCCAGCAGCCCCCAGGGGGGAACAGATACGCAGTATTTT. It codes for CASSPQGGTDTQYF.

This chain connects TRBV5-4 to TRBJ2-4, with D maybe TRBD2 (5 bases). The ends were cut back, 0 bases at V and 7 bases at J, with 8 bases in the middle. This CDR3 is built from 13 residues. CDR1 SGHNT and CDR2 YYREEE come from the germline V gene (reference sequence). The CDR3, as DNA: TGTGCCAGCAGCTTGGAGACGGGGAACATTCAGTACTTC. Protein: CASSLETGNIQYF.

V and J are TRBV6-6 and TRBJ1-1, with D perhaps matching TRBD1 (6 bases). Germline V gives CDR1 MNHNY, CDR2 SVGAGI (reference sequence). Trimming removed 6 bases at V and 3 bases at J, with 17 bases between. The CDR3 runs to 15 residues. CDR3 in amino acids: CASSVAGEGDTEAFF. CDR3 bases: TGTGCCAGCAGCGTGGCAGGGGAGGGGGACACTGAAGCTTTCTTT.

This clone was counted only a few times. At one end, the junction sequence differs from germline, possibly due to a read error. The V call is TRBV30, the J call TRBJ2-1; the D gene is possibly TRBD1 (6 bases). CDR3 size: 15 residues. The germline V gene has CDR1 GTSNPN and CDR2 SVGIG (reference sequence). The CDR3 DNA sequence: TGTGCCTGGAGCCAGGGGATACCCTCCTCCAATGAGCAGTTCTTC. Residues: CAWSQGIPSSNEQFF.

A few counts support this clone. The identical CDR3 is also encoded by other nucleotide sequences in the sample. CDR3 in DNA: TGTGCCACCAGCACCCGACGCCAGGGACAACAAGAGACCCAGTACTTC. Its translation is CATSTRRQGQQETQYF. The chain combines TRBV15 with TRBJ2-5; TRBD1 is a possible D gene (6 bases). Germline V gene lookup returns CDR1 LNHNV and CDR2 YYDKDF (reference sequence). V was pared by 4 bases and J by 2 bases, with 17 bases between. The CDR3 spans 16 residues.

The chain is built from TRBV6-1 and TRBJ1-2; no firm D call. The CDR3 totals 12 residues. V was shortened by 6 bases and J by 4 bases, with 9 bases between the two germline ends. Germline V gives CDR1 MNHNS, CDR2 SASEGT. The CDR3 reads CASRDGSYGYTF. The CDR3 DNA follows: TGTGCCAGCAGGGACGGGAGCTATGGCTACACCTTC.